The T cell receptor beta chain under discussion was sequenced for a study of cytomegalovirus exposure and HLA in healthy donors. The PCR used 60 Vbeta and 13 Jbeta primers. Clones were read by immunoSEQ multiplex PCR, and TCRdb kept only the in-frame ones, dropping some. Of over 120,000 clones listed, 75% to 80% are singletons. Study outcomes and limitations: In a later analysis, TCR beta V- and J-gene trimming was associated with a missense DCLRE1C variant.

Turning to this clone: The antigen remains unidentified.

Germline CDR1 and CDR2: SGHDN and FVKESK. V was clipped by 1 base and J by 3 bases, with 16 bases between them. The CDR3 is made up of 16 amino acids. This TCR was recovered from a male donor in good health and CMV-seronegative. The source material was PBMCs. The rearrangement joins TRBV14 to TRBJ2-7, with D tentatively TRBD2 (6 bases). CDR3 amino acids: CASSQVYGSGGYEQYF. CDR3 nucleotides: TGTGCCAGCAGCCAAGTATATGGTAGCGGAGGCTACGAGCAGTACTTC. The whole variable domain, remainder taken from reference TRBV14 and TRBJ2-7, is EAGVTQFPSHSVIEKGQTVTLRCDPISGHDNLYWYRRVMGKEIKFLLHFVKESKQDESGMPNNRFLAERTGGTYSTLKVQPAELEDSGVYFCASSQVYGSGGYEQYFGPGTRLTVT.